The 23 T cell receptor beta chains listed next were all sequenced from one sample in a study of tumor-infiltrating lymphocytes in primary liver carcinoma (dated by TCRdb to about 2017). These reads were obtained on an Illumina HiSeq 2500. Using a constant-region primer and ProtoScript II reverse transcriptase, TCRbeta-specific cDNA was reverse-transcribed from approximately 500 ng total RNA. TCRbeta libraries were built with three nested multiplex PCR rounds, a slightly modified ARM-PCR procedure. The first two PCR rounds used multiplex TRBV1-TRBV30 forward primers with a Cbeta reverse primer, each for about 10 cycles. Clones were called with MiXCR by TCRdb after fastp trimmed the public reads at Q25, and only in-frame beta chains were retained. Duplicate CDR3 protein sequences are folded into a single record with the most common DNA and genes. Within this sample are 100,000 or so distinct CDR3 sequences, with about four fifths of them counted one time only. The ten top clones hold approximately 20% of the sample.

Without any cell sorting, total RNA and DNA were co-extracted from 20-30 mg of bulk tissue using the AllPrep DNA/RNA mini kit. Source material: liver tumor tissue from sampling region 3. The cell subset or site label here, explained by the study, means: tumor region T3, left-lateral pole. These receptor sequences come from a man aged 35 to 55 with primary liver carcinoma and hepatitis B virus infection.

Turning to this clonotype: Relative to the germline gene, one junction end is altered; a read error may explain this. The V gene is TRBV12-3 or TRBV12-4, the J gene TRBJ2-1, with 8 bases that match TRBD2. This CDR3 has 11 residues. The CDR3 region is CANSHGTSSLF. The CDR3 DNA reads TGTGCCAACAGTCACGGGACTAGTAGTCTCTTC.

CDR3 DNA: TGTGCCAGCACTCCGAGCCCGAGCGAGCAGTACTTC. This codes for CASTPSPSEQYF. This chain links TRBV12-3 or TRBV12-4 with TRBJ2-7, with D unresolved. The CDR3 spans 12 residues. Trimming left V 7 bases short and J 6 bases short, with 13 bases between.

Points on this clonotype: One junction end does not reproduce the germline sequence, and a read error may be involved. The chain carries TRBV5-5 and TRBJ2-3; D unclear. Germline assignment: CDR1 SGHKS and CDR2 YYEKEE (reference sequence). This CDR3 is built from 17 residues. CDR3 in amino acids: CASSLLQVAVRTDMQYF. CDR3 nucleotide sequence: TGTGCCAGCAGCTTGCTTCAGGTGGCGGTACGCACAGATATGCAGTATTTT.

A word on this clonotype: This is likely a read error, given that the CDR3 carries no conserved phenylalanine or tryptophan at its end. The chain couples TRBV7-8 to TRBJ2-5, with 11 bases fitting TRBD1. The CDR3 runs 14 residues. Germline V gene data show CDR1 as SGHVS and CDR2 as FQNEAQ. J was trimmed by 5 bases and V by 5 bases; bases with no gene match: 4. DNA for the CDR3: TGTGCCAGCAGCGGGGACAGGGGGATTGAGACCCAGTACTTA. Translating it yields CASSGDRGIETQYL.

A note on this clonotype: This CDR3 fails to terminate in the conserved phenylalanine or tryptophan, so it likely reflects a read error. The rearrangement joins TRBV10-2 to TRBJ2-7, with D maybe TRBD2 (5 bases). In germline, CDR1 is WSHSY, CDR2 SAAADI. The CDR3 has 15 residues. CDR3 residues: CASSEQQLARDEQYI. The CDR3 nucleotides are TGCGCCAGTAGTGAGCAGCAACTCGCGAGGGACGAGCAGTACATC.

As regards this clonotype: An end of the junction does not agree with germline; a read error may underlie this. The rearrangement links TRBV6-1 to TRBJ2-2, with TRBD2 as a possible D gene (6 bases). Germline V CDR1 and CDR2: MNHNS, SASEGT. The CDR3 is 16 residues long. CDR3 sequence: CASSKVPTSLHGDLFF. The CDR3 region has the DNA TGTGCCAGCAGTAAAGTCCCCACTAGCTTACACGGGGACCTGTTTTTT.

Comment on this clonotype: The junction departs from the called germline gene at one end, perhaps through a read error. The chain recombines TRBV11-1 with TRBJ2-1; the D is unclear. Germline loops: CDR1 SGHAT, CDR2 FQDESV (reference sequence). The CDR3 sequence is 14 residues long. In DNA, the CDR3 is TGTGTTAGCAGCTTAGGCGTCTCGAACAATAAGCAGTTCTTC. This gives the protein CVSSLGVSNNKQFF.

This chain links TRBV4-3 with TRBJ2-6; tentatively, D is TRBD1 or TRBD2 (5 bases each). Trimming cost V 10 bases and J 7 bases, with 17 bases left between them. The CDR3 totals 14 residues. Germline V CDR1 and CDR2: LGHNA, YSLEER. This CDR3 is CATSQGGGANVLTF. CDR3 nucleotide sequence: TGCGCCACTAGCCAAGGTGGGGGAGCCAACGTCCTGACTTTC.

This chain links TRBV28 with TRBJ2-1, with D hard to call. The germline V gene has CDR1 MDHEN and CDR2 SYDVKM. This CDR3 has 14 amino acids. Trimming took off 2 bases at V and 12 bases at J, with 17 bases between the two ends. CDR3 coding DNA: TGTGCCAGCAGTTTACCTCAGGACGCGGTCGGGCAGTTCTTC. It yields the protein CASSLPQDAVGQFF.

The V and J genes are TRBV29-1 and TRBJ2-1; 9 bases are shared with TRBD2. With 4 bases clipped from V and 4 bases from J, the junction kept 5 bases outside the gene matches. There are 14 residues in the CDR3. Germline V gene sequence: CDR1 SQVTM, CDR2 ANQGSEA. The CDR3 reads CSVGLAEGYNEQFF. The CDR3, as DNA: TGCAGCGTTGGACTAGCGGAGGGTTACAATGAGCAGTTCTTC.

Note on this clonotype: Being one base from a much bigger clone, this may be a read error. The chain combines TRBV5-1 with TRBJ1-2; 7 nucleotides match TRBD1. The CDR3 is 15 amino acids. Germline values: CDR1 SGHRS, CDR2 YFSETQ. CDR3 in amino acids: CAISLDPGTAYGYTF. In DNA, the CDR3 is TGCGCCATCAGCTTGGACCCCGGGACAGCGTATGGCTACACCTTC.

With respect to this clonotype: One junction end does not reproduce the germline sequence, and a read error may be involved. The chain recombines TRBV12-3 or TRBV12-4 with TRBJ2-5; TRBD1 matches 9 bases. The CDR3 extends over 12 amino acids. The CDR3 spells CTSSPDSGTGLF. DNA for the CDR3: TGTACTAGCAGTCCCGATTCCGGGACAGGGTTGTTC.

Regarding this clonotype: A junction boundary mismatches the germline segment, possibly from a read error. The CDR3 DNA reads as TGTGCCAGCAGTTACAACTACGAGCAATACTTC. It specifies CASSYNYEQYF. The gene calls are TRBV6-2 or TRBV6-3 and TRBJ2-7; D unresolved. The CDR3 sequence is 11 residues long. Per germline, CDR1 MNHEY and CDR2 SVGEGT.

V and J are TRBV5-5 and TRBJ1-1; 11 nucleotides align to TRBD1. The V gene end was trimmed by 7 bases and the J gene end by 5 bases; junction bases not matched to a gene: 10. Per germline, CDR1 SGHKS and CDR2 YYEKEE (reference sequence). The CDR3 has 15 amino acids. The CDR3 spells CASCLFGTGGTEAFF. DNA of the CDR3: TGTGCCAGCTGTCTGTTTGGGACAGGGGGTACTGAAGCTTTCTTT.

Of note for this clonotype: The conserved phenylalanine or tryptophan normally closing the CDR3 is absent here, so this likely arose from a read error. The J gene is TRBJ2-7, the V gene TRBV5-4, with D hard to call. The germline V gene has CDR1 SGHNT and CDR2 YYREEE (reference sequence). This CDR3 is 14 amino acids long. The DNA for the CDR3 is TGTACCAGCAGCTTGGCCGGTTTCTCTTACGAGCAGTACTCC. Its protein product is CTSSLAGFSYEQYS.

Worth noting for this clonotype: A read error may produce the germline difference seen at one junction end. The V call is TRBV6-2 or TRBV6-3, the J call TRBJ2-3; 7 bases line up with TRBD2. The germline V gene encodes CDR1 MNHEY and CDR2 SVGEGT. The CDR3 is 14 residues long. The CDR3: CASSYGGESDTRYF. CDR3 nucleotide sequence: TGTGCCAGCAGTTACGGGGGGGAATCAGATACGCGGTATTTT.

A word on this clonotype: An end of the junction differs from the germline gene, which may be a read error. The chain recombines TRBV5-6 with TRBJ2-2; 10 positions agree with TRBD2. The germline gives CDR1 SGHDT, CDR2 YYEEEE. The CDR3 totals 15 residues. CDR3 region: CASSLGLACTGELFF. CDR3 nucleotide sequence: TGTGCCAGTAGCTTGGGACTAGCGTGCACCGGGGAGCTGTTCTTT.

This clonotype was seen once. Germline is not matched at one junction end, which may reflect a read error. V usage is TRBV2 and J usage is TRBJ2-1; 7 bases align to TRBD2. Germline values: CDR1 SNHLY, CDR2 FYNNEI. CDR3 length: 14 residues. The CDR3 reads CASTGTIGGNEQFF. The CDR3 DNA reads as TGTGCCAGCACTGGGACTATCGGAGGCAATGAGCAGTTTTTC.

Concerning this clonotype itself: Germline and junction disagree at one end, which may indicate a read error. The V call is TRBV12-5, the J call TRBJ2-7; D may be TRBD2 (6 bases). Germline-derived CDR1 and CDR2 are LGHNT and FRNRAP. This CDR3 is 13 amino acids long. The CDR3 spells CASGGTSSYGQYF. The DNA for the CDR3 is TGTGCCAGTGGGGGGACCAGTTCCTACGGGCAGTACTTC.

The chain has TRBV20-1 and TRBJ2-5; D is uncertain. Deletions cut 3 bases from V and 2 bases from J, with 10 bases between. CDR1 is DFQATT, CDR2 SNEGSKA, per germline (reference sequence). This CDR3 contains 13 residues. The CDR3 here is CSASFVNQETQYF. CDR3 in DNA: TGCAGTGCTAGTTTTGTCAATCAAGAGACCCAGTACTTC.

In regard to this clonotype: A junction boundary mismatches the germline segment, possibly from a read error. The chain employs TRBV6-6 and TRBJ2-4; no reliable D call. The CDR3 contains 14 residues. Germline CDR1 and CDR2: MNHNY and SVGAGI (reference sequence). CDR3 loop: CASSPDQAENTQYF. The CDR3 coding sequence is TGTGCCAGCAGCCCCGACCAAGCCGAAAACACTCAGTACTTC.

Note on this clonotype: At one boundary the junction diverges from the germline segment, which might be a read error. The rearrangement uses TRBV7-8 and TRBJ2-1; 16 bases agree with TRBD2. The CDR3 sequence is 20 residues long. The V gene's germline CDR1 is SGHVS and CDR2 FQNEAQ. The CDR3: CACSPRGSGLAGGAYNEQFF. Here the CDR3 DNA reads TGTGCCTGCAGCCCCCGAGGGTCGGGACTAGCGGGGGGGGCTTACAATGAGCAGTTCTTC.

Concerning this clonotype: The CDR3 does not end in the conserved phenylalanine or tryptophan, so this is likely a read error. The chain links TRBV5-4 to TRBJ2-5; 10 nucleotides agree with TRBD2. With 4 bases clipped from V and 1 base from J, the junction kept 4 bases outside the gene matches. CDR1 is SGHNT and CDR2 is YYREEE in the germline V gene (reference sequence). The CDR3 runs to 15 residues. The CDR3 loop reads CASSQAGGPQETQYI. CDR3 DNA: TGTGCCAGCAGCCAAGCGGGGGGGCCCCAAGAGACCCAGTACATC.